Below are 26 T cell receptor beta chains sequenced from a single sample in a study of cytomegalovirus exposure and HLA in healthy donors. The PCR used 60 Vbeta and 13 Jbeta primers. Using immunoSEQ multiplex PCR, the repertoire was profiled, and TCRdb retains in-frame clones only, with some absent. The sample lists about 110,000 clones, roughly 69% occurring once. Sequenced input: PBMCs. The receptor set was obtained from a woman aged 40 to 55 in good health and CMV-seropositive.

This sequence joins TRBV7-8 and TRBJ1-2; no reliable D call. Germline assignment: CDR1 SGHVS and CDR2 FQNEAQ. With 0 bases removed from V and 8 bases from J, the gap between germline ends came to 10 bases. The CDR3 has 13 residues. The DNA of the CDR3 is TGTGCCAGCAGCTTAGCGTCGCCGGAGGGCTACACCTTC. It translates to CASSLASPEGYTF. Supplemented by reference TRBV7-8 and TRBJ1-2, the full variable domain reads GAGVSQSPRYKVAKRGQDVALRCDPISGHVSLFWYQQALGQGPEFLTYFQNEAQLDKSGLPSDRFFAERPEGSVSTLKIQRTQQEDSAVYLCASSLASPEGYTFGSGTRLTVV.

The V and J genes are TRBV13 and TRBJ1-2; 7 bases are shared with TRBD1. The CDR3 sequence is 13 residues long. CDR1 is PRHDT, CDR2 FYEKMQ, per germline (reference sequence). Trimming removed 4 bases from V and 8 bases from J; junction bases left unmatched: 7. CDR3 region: CASSSRGTVGYTF. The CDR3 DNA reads TGTGCCAGCAGCTCCAGGGGGACAGTGGGCTACACCTTC.

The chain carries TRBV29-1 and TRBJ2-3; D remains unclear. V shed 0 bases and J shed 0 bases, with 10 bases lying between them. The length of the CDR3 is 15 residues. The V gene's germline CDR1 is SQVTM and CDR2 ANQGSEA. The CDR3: CSVEDRSTSTDTQYF. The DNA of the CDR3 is TGCAGCGTTGAAGACCGCTCCACTAGCACAGATACGCAGTATTTT.

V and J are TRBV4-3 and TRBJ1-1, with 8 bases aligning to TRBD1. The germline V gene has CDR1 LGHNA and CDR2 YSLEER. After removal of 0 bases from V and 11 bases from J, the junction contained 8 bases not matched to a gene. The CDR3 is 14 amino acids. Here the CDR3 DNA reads TGCGCCAGCAGCCAAGACCTGGACAGGGAGCATGCTTTCTTT. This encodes CASSQDLDREHAFF.

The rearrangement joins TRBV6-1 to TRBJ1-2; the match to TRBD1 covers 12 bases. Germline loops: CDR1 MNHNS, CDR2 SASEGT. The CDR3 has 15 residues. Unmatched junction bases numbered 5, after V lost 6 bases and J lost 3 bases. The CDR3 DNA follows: TGTGCCAGCAGGGCCGGGACAGGGGGCGACTATGGCTACACCTTC. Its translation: CASRAGTGGDYGYTF.

CDR3 in DNA: TGTGCCAGCAACACAGGGGGGATGAACACTGAAGCTTTCTTT. It translates to CASNTGGMNTEAFF. The rearrangement uses TRBV9 and TRBJ1-1; 8 positions agree with TRBD1. CDR1 and CDR2 (germline): SGDLS, YYNGEE. V trimming: 6 bases; J trimming: 0 bases; junction bases outside the gene matches: 4. CDR3 size: 14 residues.

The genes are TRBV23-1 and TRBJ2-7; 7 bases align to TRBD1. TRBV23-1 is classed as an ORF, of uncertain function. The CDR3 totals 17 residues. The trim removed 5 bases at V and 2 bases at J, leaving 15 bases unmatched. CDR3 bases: TGCGCCAGCAGTTCTCCCGGGACAGCTGAACCTACCTACGAGCAGTACTTC. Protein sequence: CASSSPGTAEPTYEQYF.

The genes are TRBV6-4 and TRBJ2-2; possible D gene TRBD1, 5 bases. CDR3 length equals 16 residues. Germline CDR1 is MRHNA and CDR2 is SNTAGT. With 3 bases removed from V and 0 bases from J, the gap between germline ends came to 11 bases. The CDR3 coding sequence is TGTGCCAGCAGTGATGCTGGCAGGGCGAACACCGGGGAGCTGTTTTTT. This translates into CASSDAGRANTGELFF.

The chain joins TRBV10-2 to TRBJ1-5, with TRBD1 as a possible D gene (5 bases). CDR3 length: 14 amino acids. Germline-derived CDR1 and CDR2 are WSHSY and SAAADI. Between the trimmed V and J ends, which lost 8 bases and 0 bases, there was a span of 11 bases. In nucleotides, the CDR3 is TGCGCCAGCGCTACAGGAAATAGCAATCAGCCCCAGCATTTT. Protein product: CASATGNSNQPQHF.

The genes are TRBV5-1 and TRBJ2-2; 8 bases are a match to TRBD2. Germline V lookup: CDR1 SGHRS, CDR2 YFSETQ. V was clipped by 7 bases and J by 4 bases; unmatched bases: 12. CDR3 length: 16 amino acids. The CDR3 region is CASGVAGTRSTGELFF. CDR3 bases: TGCGCCAGCGGGGTGGCCGGGACTAGAAGCACCGGGGAGCTGTTTTTT. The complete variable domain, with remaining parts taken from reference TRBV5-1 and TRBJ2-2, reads KAGVTQTPRYLIKTRGQQVTLSCSPISGHRSVSWYQQTPGQGLQFLFEYFSETQRNKGNFPGRFSGRQFSNSRSEMNVSTLELGDSALYLCASGVAGTRSTGELFFGEGSRLTVL.

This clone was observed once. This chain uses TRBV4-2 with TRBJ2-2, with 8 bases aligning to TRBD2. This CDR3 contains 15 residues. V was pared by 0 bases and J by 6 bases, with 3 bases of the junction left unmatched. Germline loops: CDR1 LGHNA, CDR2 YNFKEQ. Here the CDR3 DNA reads TGTGCCAGCAGCCAAGATATGGGACTAGCCGGGGAGCTGTTTTTT. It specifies CASSQDMGLAGELFF.

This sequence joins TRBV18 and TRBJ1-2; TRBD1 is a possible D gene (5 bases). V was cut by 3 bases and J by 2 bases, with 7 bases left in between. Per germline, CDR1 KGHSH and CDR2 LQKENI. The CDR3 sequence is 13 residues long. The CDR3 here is CASSPGGNYGYTF. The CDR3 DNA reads TGTGCCAGCTCACCTGGGGGGAACTATGGCTACACCTTC.

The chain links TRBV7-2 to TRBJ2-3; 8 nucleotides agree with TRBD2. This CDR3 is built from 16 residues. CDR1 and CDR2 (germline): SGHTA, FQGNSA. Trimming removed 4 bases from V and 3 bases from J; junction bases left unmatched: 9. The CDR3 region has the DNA TGTGCCAGCAGCTCATTTGGGCGGGGGGCGACAGATACGCAGTATTTT. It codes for CASSSFGRGATDTQYF. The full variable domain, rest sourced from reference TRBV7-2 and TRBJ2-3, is GAGVSQSPSNKVTEKGKDVELRCDPISGHTALYWYRQSLGQGLEFLIYFQGNSAPDKSGLPSDRFSAERTGGSVSTLTIQRTQQEDSAVYLCASSSFGRGATDTQYFGPGTRLTVL.

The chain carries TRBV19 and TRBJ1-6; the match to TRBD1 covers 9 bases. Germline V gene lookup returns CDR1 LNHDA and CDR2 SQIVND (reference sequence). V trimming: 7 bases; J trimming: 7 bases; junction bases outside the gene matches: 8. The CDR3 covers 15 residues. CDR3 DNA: TGTGCCAGTATGGCTAACGGACAGGGGAATTCACCCCTCCACTTT. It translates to CASMANGQGNSPLHF.

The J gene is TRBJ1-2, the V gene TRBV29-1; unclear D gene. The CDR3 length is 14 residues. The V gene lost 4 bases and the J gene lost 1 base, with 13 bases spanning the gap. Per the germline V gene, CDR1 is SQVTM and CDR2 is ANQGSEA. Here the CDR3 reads CSVGRSDFNYGYTF. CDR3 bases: TGCAGCGTTGGAAGGTCAGACTTTAACTATGGCTACACCTTC.

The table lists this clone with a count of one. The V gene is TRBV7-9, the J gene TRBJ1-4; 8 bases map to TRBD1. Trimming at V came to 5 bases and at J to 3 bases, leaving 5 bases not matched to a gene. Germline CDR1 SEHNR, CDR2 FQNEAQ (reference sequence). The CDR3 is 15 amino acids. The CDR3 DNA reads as TGTGCCAGCAGCGACAACAGGGGGTCTAATGAAAAACTGTTTTTT. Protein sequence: CASSDNRGSNEKLFF.

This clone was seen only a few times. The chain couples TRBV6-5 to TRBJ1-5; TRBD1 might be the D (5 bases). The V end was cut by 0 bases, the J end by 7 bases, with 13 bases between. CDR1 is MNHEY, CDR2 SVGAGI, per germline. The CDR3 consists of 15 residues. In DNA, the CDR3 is TGTGCCAGCAGTTACTCGGTGGGGTCAGGGCAGCCCCAGCATTTT. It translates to CASSYSVGSGQPQHF.

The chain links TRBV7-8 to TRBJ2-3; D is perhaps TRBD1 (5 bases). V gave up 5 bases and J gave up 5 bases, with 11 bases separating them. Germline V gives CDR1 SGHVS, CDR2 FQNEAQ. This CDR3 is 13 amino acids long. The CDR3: CASSRGSGDTQYF. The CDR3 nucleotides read TGTGCCAGCAGCAGGGGATCCGGAGATACGCAGTATTTT.

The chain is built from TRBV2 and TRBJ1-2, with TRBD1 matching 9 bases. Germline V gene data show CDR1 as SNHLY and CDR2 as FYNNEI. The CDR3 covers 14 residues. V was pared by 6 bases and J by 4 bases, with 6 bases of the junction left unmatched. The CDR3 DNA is TGTGCCAGCAGGACAGGGGGTAGTGGCTATGGCTACACCTTC. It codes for CASRTGGSGYGYTF.

For the CDR3, the DNA is TGTGCCAGCAGCTTACGACAGAAGAACACCGGGGAGCTGTTTTTT. Its translation: CASSLRQKNTGELFF. The chain uses TRBV13 and TRBJ2-2; D is perhaps TRBD1 (5 bases). Germline V gives CDR1 PRHDT, CDR2 FYEKMQ (reference sequence). The V and J ends lost 2 bases and 1 base respectively, with 8 bases between them. The CDR3 is 15 amino acids. Drawing the rest from reference TRBV13 and TRBJ2-2, the complete variable domain is AAGVIQSPRHLIKEKRETATLKCYPIPRHDTVYWYQQGPGQDPQFLISFYEKMQSDKGSIPDRFSAQQFSDYHSELNMSSLELGDSALYFCASSLRQKNTGELFFGEGSRLTVL.

The CDR3 is CASKTSSGGLEYEQYF. For the CDR3, the DNA is TGTGCCAGCAAGACGTCGAGCGGGGGGCTCGAGTACGAGCAGTACTTC. The rearrangement joins TRBV7-2 to TRBJ2-7, with 9 bases matching TRBD2. Germline V CDR1 and CDR2: SGHTA, FQGNSA. This CDR3 comprises 16 residues. The V segment lost 7 bases and the J segment 4 bases; nucleotides outside the gene matches: 14.

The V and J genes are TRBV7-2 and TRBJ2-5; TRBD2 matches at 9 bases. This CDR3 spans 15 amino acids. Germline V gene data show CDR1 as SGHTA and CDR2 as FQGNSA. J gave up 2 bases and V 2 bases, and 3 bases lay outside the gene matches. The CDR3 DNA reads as TGTGCCAGCAGCTTAAGTAGCGGGGGACAAGAGACCCAGTACTTC. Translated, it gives CASSLSSGGQETQYF.

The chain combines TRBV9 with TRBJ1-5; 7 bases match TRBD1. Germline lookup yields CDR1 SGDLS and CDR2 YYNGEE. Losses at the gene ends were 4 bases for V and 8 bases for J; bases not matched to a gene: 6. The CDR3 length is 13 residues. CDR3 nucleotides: TGTGCCAGCAGCCCGACAGGGTATGAGCCCCAGCATTTT. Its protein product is CASSPTGYEPQHF.

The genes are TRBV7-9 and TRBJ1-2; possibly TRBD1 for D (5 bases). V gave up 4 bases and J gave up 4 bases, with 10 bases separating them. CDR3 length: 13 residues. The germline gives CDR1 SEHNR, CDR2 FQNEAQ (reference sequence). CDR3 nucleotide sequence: TGTGCCAGCAGCTCCTTGGACACCTATGGCTACACCTTC. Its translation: CASSSLDTYGYTF.

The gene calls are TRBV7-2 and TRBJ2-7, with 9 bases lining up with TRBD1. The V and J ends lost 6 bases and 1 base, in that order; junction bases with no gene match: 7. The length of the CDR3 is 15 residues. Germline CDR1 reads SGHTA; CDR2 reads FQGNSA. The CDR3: CASSSYGTGSYEQYF. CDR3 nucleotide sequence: TGTGCCAGCAGTTCTTACGGGACAGGGTCCTACGAGCAGTACTTC.

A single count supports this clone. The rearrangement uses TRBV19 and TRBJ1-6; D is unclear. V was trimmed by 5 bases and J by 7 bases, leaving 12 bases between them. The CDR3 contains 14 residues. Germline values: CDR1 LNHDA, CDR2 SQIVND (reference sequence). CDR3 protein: CASSPAGLNSPLHF. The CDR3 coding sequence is TGTGCCAGTAGTCCCGCAGGACTAAATTCACCCCTCCACTTT.